A selection of T cell receptor beta chains follows, all from one sample in a study of blood T cells in healthy people across ages. Via MiXCR, TCRdb re-called the 5' RACE reads, giving one row per CDR3 protein. The top ten clones hold more than 6% of a sample with about 1.4 million distinct CDR3 sequences, approximately 60% of them seen once. The sequenced material came from blood. These receptors were obtained from a man between 18 and 29 years old in good health. Each CDR3 is given with its conserved first and last residue. The D gene is left open where the match is weak. Size values are once, few and many counts, or a class for expanded clones, and some rows have none.

NA	TRBJ1-2	TRBV6-6	NA	CASSYSGAGDYGYTF	TGTGCCAGCAGTTACTCTGGGGCAGGAGACTATGGCTACACCTTC
NA	TRBJ1-2	TRBV6-6	TRBD1	CASSYRPGTGGGYTF	TGTGCCAGCAGTTACCGCCCCGGGACAGGGGGTGGCTACACCTTC
NA	TRBJ2-1	TRBV2	NA	CASTEENNEQFF	TGTGCCAGCACGGAGGAAAACAATGAGCAGTTCTTC
once	TRBJ2-7	TRBV12-3/TRBV12-4	TRBD1	CASSLTLTGLDRNEQYF	TGTGCCAGCAGCCTAACTCTGACAGGGCTAGACCGCAACGAGCAGTACTTC
NA	TRBJ2-3	TRBV7-7	TRBD2	CASSPGGGGYTQYF	TGTGCCAGCAGCCCCGGGGGGGGCGGATATACGCAGTATTTT
NA	TRBJ2-3	TRBV5-1	TRBD1	CASNKDRGYSDTQYF	TGCGCCAGCAATAAGGACAGGGGATATTCAGATACGCAGTATTTT
NA	TRBJ2-1	TRBV27	TRBD2	CASGPGTILYNEQFF	TGTGCCAGCGGGCCAGGGACTATACTCTACAATGAGCAGTTCTTC
few	TRBJ2-1	TRBV7-6	NA	CASSFTLAGRNEQFF	TGTGCCAGCAGCTTTACTCTGGCAGGGAGAAATGAGCAGTTCTTC
NA	TRBJ1-6	TRBV4-1	NA	CASSHPGNSPLHF	TGCGCCAGCAGCCACCCAGGGAATTCACCCCTCCACTTT
NA	TRBJ2-3	TRBV20-1	NA	CSARPFVADPMASTDTQYF	TGCAGTGCTAGACCTTTCGTGGCGGACCCCATGGCTAGCACAGATACGCAGTATTTT
NA	TRBJ2-4	TRBV6-2/TRBV6-3	NA	CASSYSQRGTKNIQYF	TGTGCCAGCAGTTACTCGCAACGGGGGACCAAAAACATTCAGTACTTC
NA	TRBJ2-1	TRBV20-1	TRBD2	CSATSGGTHNEQFF	TGCAGTGCCACGAGCGGGGGGACGCACAATGAGCAGTTCTTC
NA	TRBJ2-7	TRBV7-9	TRBD1	CASSSDRVDEQYF	TGTGCCAGCAGCTCAGACAGGGTTGACGAGCAGTACTTC
few	TRBJ2-7	TRBV29-1	NA	CSVEKDDSTAREQYF	TGCAGCGTAGAAAAGGATGATTCAACCGCGCGGGAGCAGTACTTC
NA	TRBJ2-5	TRBV13	TRBD2	CAGSPAGAYGQYF	TGTGCCGGCAGCCCAGCGGGAGCCTACGGGCAGTACTTC
NA	TRBJ1-2	TRBV3-1	NA	CASSLRRSGYGYTF	TGTGCCAGCAGCCTACGGAGATCGGGCTATGGCTACACCTTC
NA	TRBJ1-4	TRBV6-5	TRBD1	CASSKTGTNEKLFF	TGTGCCAGCAGCAAGACAGGGACGAATGAAAAACTGTTTTTT
NA	TRBJ2-1	TRBV6-5	TRBD2	CASSYSIFRTSGDNEQFF	TGTGCCAGCAGTTACTCGATTTTTAGGACTAGCGGGGACAATGAGCAGTTCTTC
few	TRBJ2-5	TRBV20-1	TRBD2	CSARTPPGLAGVLQETQYF	TGCAGTGCTAGAACCCCACCCGGACTAGCGGGGGTATTACAAGAGACCCAGTACTTC
NA	TRBJ2-7	TRBV6-2/TRBV6-3	NA	CASSRDPRSYEQYF	TGTGCCAGCAGTCGGGACCCCCGCTCCTACGAGCAGTACTTC
NA	TRBJ1-6	TRBV20-1	NA	CSAREADYNSPLHF	TGCAGTGCTAGAGAGGCAGACTATAATTCACCCCTCCACTTT
NA	TRBJ2-1	TRBV6-2/TRBV6-3	TRBD1	CASSYSWTGWPYNEQFF	TGTGCCAGCAGTTACTCGTGGACAGGGTGGCCCTACAATGAGCAGTTCTTC
NA	TRBJ2-2	TRBV20-1	TRBD1	CSARDRDSFNGELFF	TGCAGTGCTAGAGATAGGGACAGCTTTAATGGGGAGCTGTTTTTT
NA	TRBJ2-3	TRBV4-1	NA	CASSQDRASENTDTQYF	TGCGCCAGCAGCCAAGATAGGGCTAGCGAGAACACAGATACGCAGTATTTT
few	TRBJ2-1	TRBV5-1	TRBD2	CASSPGLAGLSYNEQFF	TGCGCCAGCAGCCCCGGACTAGCGGGACTCTCCTACAATGAGCAGTTCTTC
NA	TRBJ1-2	TRBV4-1	TRBD1	CASSQDRGQDYGYTF	TGCGCCAGCAGCCAAGATCGGGGACAGGACTATGGCTACACCTTC
NA	TRBJ1-2	TRBV6-6	NA	CASTSSGRRYGYTF	TGTGCCAGCACGTCGTCGGGACGGCGCTATGGCTACACCTTC
NA	TRBJ2-3	TRBV29-1	NA	CSVTGDSTDTQYF	TGCAGCGTTACTGGAGATAGCACAGATACGCAGTATTTT